This T cell receptor (beta chain) comes out of a study of cytomegalovirus exposure and HLA in healthy donors. Germline trimming cut 3 bases from V and 5 bases from J; bases unmatched to any gene: 11. CDR1 is SGDLS, CDR2 YYNGEE, per germline. This CDR3 has 15 amino acids. The primer mix had 60 Vbeta and 13 Jbeta primers. Clones were sequenced by immunoSEQ multiplex PCR, and TCRdb holds only the in-frame ones, with some missing. This sample yields roughly 170,000 clones, of which 80% to 90% are seen a single time; 0.7% to 0.95% belongs to the top ten. The specimen was PBMCs. This chain links TRBV9 with TRBJ2-7; 7 positions agree with TRBD1. This clonotype was obtained from a woman younger than 30 in good health and CMV-seronegative. CDR3 DNA: TGTGCCAGCAGCGCCCATCTCGGACAGGTAAACGAGCAGTACTTC. This codes for CASSAHLGQVNEQYF.